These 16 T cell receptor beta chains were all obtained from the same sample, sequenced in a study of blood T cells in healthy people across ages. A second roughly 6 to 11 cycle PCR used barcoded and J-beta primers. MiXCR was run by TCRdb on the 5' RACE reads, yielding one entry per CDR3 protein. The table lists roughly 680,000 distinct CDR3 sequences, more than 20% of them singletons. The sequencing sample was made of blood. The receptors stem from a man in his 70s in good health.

CDR3 amino acids: CASSLVVAGSSYNEQFF. The CDR3 DNA is TGTGCCAGCAGCTTAGTGGTAGCAGGTAGCTCCTACAATGAGCAGTTCTTC. The V and J genes are TRBV11-2 and TRBJ2-1; unclear D gene. This CDR3 spans 17 amino acids. V lost 1 base and J lost 0, with 13 bases in between. Germline V CDR1 and CDR2: SGHAT, FQNNGV.

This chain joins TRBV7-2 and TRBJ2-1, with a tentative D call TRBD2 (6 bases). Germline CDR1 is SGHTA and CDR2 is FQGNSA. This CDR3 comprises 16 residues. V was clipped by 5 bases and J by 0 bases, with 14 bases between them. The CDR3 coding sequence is TGTGCCAGCAGCAGGGGCGGGAATCCCTCCTACAATGAGCAGTTCTTC. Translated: CASSRGGNPSYNEQFF.

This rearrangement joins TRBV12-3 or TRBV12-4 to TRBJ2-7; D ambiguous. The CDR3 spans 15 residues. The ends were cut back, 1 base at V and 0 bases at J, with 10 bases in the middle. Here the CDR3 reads CASSLGAISSYEQYF. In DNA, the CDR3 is TGTGCCAGCAGTTTAGGGGCCATTAGCTCCTACGAGCAGTACTTC.

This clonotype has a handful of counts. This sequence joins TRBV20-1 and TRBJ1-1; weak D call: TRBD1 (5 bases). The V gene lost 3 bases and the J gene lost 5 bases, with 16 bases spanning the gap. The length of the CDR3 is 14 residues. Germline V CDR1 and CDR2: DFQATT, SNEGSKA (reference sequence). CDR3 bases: TGCAGTGCTAGTCGGGGGGAGTCTGCAACTGAAGCTTTCTTT. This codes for CSASRGESATEAFF.

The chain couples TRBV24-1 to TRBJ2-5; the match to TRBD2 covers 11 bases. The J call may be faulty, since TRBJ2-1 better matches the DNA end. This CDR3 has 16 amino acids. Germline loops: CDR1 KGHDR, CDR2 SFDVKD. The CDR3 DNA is TGTGCCACCAGTGATGCCGGGACTAGCGGAACAAATGAGCAGTTCTTC. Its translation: CATSDAGTSGTNEQFF.

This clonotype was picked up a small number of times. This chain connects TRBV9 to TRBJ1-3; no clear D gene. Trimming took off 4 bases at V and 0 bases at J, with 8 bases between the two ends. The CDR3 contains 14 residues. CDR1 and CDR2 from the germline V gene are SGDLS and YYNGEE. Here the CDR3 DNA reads TGTGCCAGCAGCCCCATCGTCTCTGGAAACACCATATATTTT. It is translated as CASSPIVSGNTIYF.

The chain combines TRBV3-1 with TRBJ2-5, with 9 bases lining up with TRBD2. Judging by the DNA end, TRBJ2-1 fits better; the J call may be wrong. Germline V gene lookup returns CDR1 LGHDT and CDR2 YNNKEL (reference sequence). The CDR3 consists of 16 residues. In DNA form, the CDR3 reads TGTGCCAGCAGCCAAATAGGTAGCGGGAGAGGTAATGAGCAGTTCTTC. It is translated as CASSQIGSGRGNEQFF.

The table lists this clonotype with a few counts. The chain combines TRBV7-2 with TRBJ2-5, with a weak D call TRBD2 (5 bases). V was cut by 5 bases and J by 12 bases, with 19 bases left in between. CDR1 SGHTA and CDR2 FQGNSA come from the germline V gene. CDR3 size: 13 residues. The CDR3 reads CASSPRSEGSKYF. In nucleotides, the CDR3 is TGTGCCAGCAGCCCCCGGAGCGAGGGTTCAAAGTACTTC.

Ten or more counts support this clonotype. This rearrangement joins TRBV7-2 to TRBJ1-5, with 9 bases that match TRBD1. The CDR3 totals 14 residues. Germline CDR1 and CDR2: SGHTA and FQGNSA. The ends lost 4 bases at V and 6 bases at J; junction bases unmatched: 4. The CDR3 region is CASSSGQGPQPQHF. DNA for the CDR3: TGTGCCAGCAGCTCGGGACAGGGCCCTCAGCCCCAGCATTTT. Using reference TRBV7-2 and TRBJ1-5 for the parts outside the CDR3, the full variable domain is GAGVSQSPSNKVTEKGKDVELRCDPISGHTALYWYRQSLGQGLEFLIYFQGNSAPDKSGLPSDRFSAERTGGSVSTLTIQRTQQEDSAVYLCASSSGQGPQPQHFGDGTRLSIL.

The CDR3 DNA reads TGTGCCAGCAGCGTAGCTGGCACGGCGTACGAGCAGTACTTC. Translating gives CASSVAGTAYEQYF. The chain links TRBV9 to TRBJ2-7; D is undetermined. V lost 0 bases, J lost 4 bases, and 11 bases lay in between. The germline CDR1 and CDR2 sequences are SGDLS and YYNGEE. The CDR3 totals 14 residues.

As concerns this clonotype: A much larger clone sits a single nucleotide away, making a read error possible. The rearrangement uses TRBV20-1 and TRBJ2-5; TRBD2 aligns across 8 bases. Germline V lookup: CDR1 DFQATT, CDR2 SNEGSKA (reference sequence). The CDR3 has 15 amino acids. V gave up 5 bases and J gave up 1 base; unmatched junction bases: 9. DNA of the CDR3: TGCAGTGCTCCGAGAGGACTAGCAATCCAAGAGACCCAGTACTTC. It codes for CSAPRGLAIQETQYF.

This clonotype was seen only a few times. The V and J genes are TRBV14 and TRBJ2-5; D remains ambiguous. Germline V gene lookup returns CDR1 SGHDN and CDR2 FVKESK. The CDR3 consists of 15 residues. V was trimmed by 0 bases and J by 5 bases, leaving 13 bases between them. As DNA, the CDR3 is TGTGCCAGCAGCCAAGATCGGGCCGCCGGGGAGACCCAGTACTTC. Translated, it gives CASSQDRAAGETQYF.

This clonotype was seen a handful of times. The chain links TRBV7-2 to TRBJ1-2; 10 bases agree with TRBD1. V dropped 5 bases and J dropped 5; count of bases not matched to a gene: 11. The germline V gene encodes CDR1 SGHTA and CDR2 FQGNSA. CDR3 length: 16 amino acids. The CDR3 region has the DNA TGTGCCAGCAGCAACCGGGACAGGGGACGAATATATGGCTACACCTTC. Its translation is CASSNRDRGRIYGYTF.

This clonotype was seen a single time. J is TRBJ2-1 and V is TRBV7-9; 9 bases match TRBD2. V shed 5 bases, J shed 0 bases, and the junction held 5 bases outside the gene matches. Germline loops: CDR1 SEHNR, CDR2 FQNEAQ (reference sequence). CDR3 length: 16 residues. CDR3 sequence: CASSIPGLASYNEQFF. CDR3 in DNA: TGTGCCAGCAGCATACCGGGACTAGCCTCCTACAATGAGCAGTTCTTC.

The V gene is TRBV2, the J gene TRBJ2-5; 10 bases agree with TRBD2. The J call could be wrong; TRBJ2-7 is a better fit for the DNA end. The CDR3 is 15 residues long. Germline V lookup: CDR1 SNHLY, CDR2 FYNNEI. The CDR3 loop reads CASSVSSGSKYEQYF. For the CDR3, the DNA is TGTGCCAGCAGTGTGTCTAGCGGGAGTAAATACGAGCAGTACTTC.

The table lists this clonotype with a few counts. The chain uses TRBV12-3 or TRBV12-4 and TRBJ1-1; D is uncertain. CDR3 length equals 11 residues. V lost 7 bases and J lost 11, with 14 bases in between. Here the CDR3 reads CASKKGGEAFF. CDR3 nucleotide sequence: TGTGCCAGCAAAAAGGGTGGTGAGGCTTTCTTT.